The 19 T cell receptor beta chains below were found in one sample sequenced in a study of technical replicates of blood from a handful of donors. TCRdb keeps only in-frame clones here, not all; method: immunoSEQ multiplex PCR. The sample lists around 70,000 clones, approximately 95% occurring once. The sample consisted of T cells isolated from PBMCs. The receptors were sampled from a human donor in good health.

The chain uses TRBV29-1 and TRBJ2-7; 9 bases map to TRBD2. The V gene end was trimmed by 4 bases and the J gene end by 6 bases; junction bases not matched to a gene: 4. Germline V lookup: CDR1 SQVTM, CDR2 ANQGSEA. The CDR3 covers 12 residues. For the CDR3, the DNA is TGCAGCGTTGTAGCGGGAGCGGGCGAGCAGTACTTC. It specifies CSVVAGAGEQYF.

The chain couples TRBV28 to TRBJ1-1; D possibly corresponds to TRBD1 (6 bases). Germline loops: CDR1 MDHEN, CDR2 SYDVKM. The CDR3 is 16 amino acids. V gave up 1 base and J gave up 4 bases, with 16 bases separating them. CDR3 in amino acids: CASSLYFQQGGTEAFF. The CDR3 bases are TGTGCCAGCAGTTTATATTTCCAACAGGGCGGCACTGAAGCTTTCTTT.

This sequence joins TRBV4-1 and TRBJ1-5, with D perhaps matching TRBD1 (6 bases). The CDR3 covers 18 residues. Trimming left V 0 bases short and J 3 bases short, with 18 bases between. Germline CDR1 and CDR2: MGHRA and YSYEKL. The CDR3 here is CASSQEGALGSFNQPQHF. CDR3 bases: TGCGCCAGCAGCCAAGAGGGGGCCTTAGGTAGTTTCAATCAGCCCCAGCATTTT.

The J gene is TRBJ2-5, the V gene TRBV11-2, with 13 bases matching TRBD2. This CDR3 is 17 amino acids long. Germline values: CDR1 SGHAT, CDR2 FQNNGV. With V trimmed by 5 bases and J by 1 base, 7 bases remained unmatched. The CDR3 bases are TGTGCCAGCAGCGCAACTAGCGGGGGGGCCGTCCAAGAGACCCAGTACTTC. It codes for CASSATSGGAVQETQYF.

This clone was seen a few times. V gene TRBV4-1 combines with J gene TRBJ2-1, with D possibly matching TRBD2 (6 bases). This CDR3 spans 12 amino acids. V gave up 8 bases and J gave up 6 bases, with 11 bases separating them. Germline CDR1 is MGHRA and CDR2 is YSYEKL. DNA for the CDR3: TGCGCCAGCCAAGGGACTCCCAATGAGCAGTTCTTC. Translated: CASQGTPNEQFF.

The chain has TRBV28 and TRBJ1-2, with TRBD1 as a possible D gene (6 bases). The CDR3 runs 14 residues. The V and J ends lost 6 bases and 8 bases respectively, with 19 bases between them. Germline V gene sequence: CDR1 MDHEN, CDR2 SYDVKM. The CDR3 DNA sequence: TGTGCCAGCAGCTCTGAGGACAGACAGTGGGGCTACACCTTC. This codes for CASSSEDRQWGYTF.

The J gene is TRBJ2-4, the V gene TRBV21-1; the table's D call of TRBD2 was not tested on the DNA. TRBV21-1 is described as a pseudogene. This CDR3 is 19 amino acids long. The CDR3 sequence: CASSHGTNRDDLAKNIQYF. CDR3 DNA sequence: TGTGCCAGCAGCCATGGGACTAACAGGGACGATCTAGCCAAAAACATTCAGTACTTC.

The gene calls are TRBV9 and TRBJ2-2, with 13 bases identical to TRBD2. Germline CDR1 SGDLS, CDR2 YYNGEE. J was trimmed by 2 bases and V by 4 bases; bases with no gene match: 5. The length of the CDR3 is 17 residues. CDR3 region: CASSKGLAGANTGELFF. CDR3 nucleotide sequence: TGTGCCAGCAGCAAAGGACTAGCGGGGGCCAACACCGGGGAGCTGTTTTTT.

This clone has only one observation. This chain uses TRBV28 with TRBJ1-2; D gene ambiguous. Germline CDR1 reads MDHEN; CDR2 reads SYDVKM. Trimming cost V 5 bases and J 1 base, with 20 bases left between them. The CDR3 is 17 amino acids. The chain's CDR3 is CASSGAPGSPLNYGYTF. For the CDR3, the DNA is TGTGCCAGCAGTGGAGCTCCTGGGTCCCCGCTTAACTATGGCTACACCTTC.

CDR3 amino acids: CAIRALGQGDYGYTF. The DNA for the CDR3 is TGTGCCATCAGGGCACTAGGACAGGGAGACTATGGCTACACCTTC. This chain uses TRBV10-3 with TRBJ1-2, with 8 bases fitting TRBD1. V dropped 6 bases and J dropped 3; count of bases not matched to a gene: 9. The CDR3 has 15 residues. Germline loops: CDR1 ENHRY, CDR2 SYGVKD.

The gene calls are TRBV5-1 and TRBJ2-3, with 11 bases matching TRBD2. CDR3 length: 15 amino acids. CDR1 SGHRS and CDR2 YFSETQ come from the germline V gene. The J segment lost 4 bases and the V segment lost 8 bases, leaving 9 bases of the junction unmatched. The CDR3 loop is CASHSLAGVSDTQYF. CDR3 nucleotide sequence: TGCGCCAGTCACTCACTAGCGGGAGTCTCAGATACGCAGTATTTT. Full variable domain (rest looked up from reference TRBV5-1 and TRBJ2-3): KAGVTQTPRYLIKTRGQQVTLSCSPISGHRSVSWYQQTPGQGLQFLFEYFSETQRNKGNFPGRFSGRQFSNSRSEMNVSTLELGDSALYLCASHSLAGVSDTQYFGPGTRLTVL.

The chain has TRBV2 and TRBJ2-1; tentatively, D is TRBD1 (6 bases). This CDR3 spans 15 amino acids. Germline CDR1 is SNHLY and CDR2 is FYNNEI. Trimming stripped 7 bases from V and 2 bases from J, with 15 bases between. Here the CDR3 reads CASTDVDRTYNEQFF. The CDR3 DNA is TGTGCCAGCACCGATGTGGACAGAACCTACAATGAGCAGTTCTTC.

V usage is TRBV19 and J usage is TRBJ1-2, with 7 nucleotides matching TRBD1. The germline V gene has CDR1 LNHDA and CDR2 SQIVND (reference sequence). The CDR3 spans 17 residues. J gave up 8 bases and V 1 base, and 16 bases lay outside the gene matches. The CDR3: CASSIGTIGRTGGGYTF. CDR3 in DNA: TGTGCCAGTAGTATAGGGACGATAGGGAGGACAGGCGGCGGCTACACCTTC. The full variable domain, in which reference TRBV19 and TRBJ1-2 provide the parts outside the CDR3, is DGGITQSPKYLFRKEGQNVTLSCEQNLNHDAMYWYRQDPGQGLRLIYYSQIVNDFQKGDIAEGYSVSREKKESFPLTVTSAQKNPTAFYLCASSIGTIGRTGGGYTFGSGTRLTVV.

The V call is TRBV6-1, the J call TRBJ2-7; TRBD2 aligns across 9 bases. The J segment lost 2 bases and the V segment lost 5 bases, leaving 4 bases of the junction unmatched. Germline CDR1 MNHNS, CDR2 SASEGT. The CDR3 has 14 residues. The CDR3 DNA sequence: TGTGCCAGCAGTCGTCAGCGGGAGGCCTACGAGCAGTACTTC. Its protein is CASSRQREAYEQYF.

The chain has TRBV9 and TRBJ2-5, with TRBD2 identical over 10 bases. This CDR3 contains 14 residues. The V gene end was trimmed by 3 bases and the J gene end by 5 bases; junction bases not matched to a gene: 4. Germline V gene sequence: CDR1 SGDLS, CDR2 YYNGEE. This chain's CDR3 is CASSGGLARETQYF. The CDR3 bases are TGTGCCAGCAGCGGGGGACTAGCGCGCGAGACCCAGTACTTC.

The chain uses TRBV5-1 and TRBJ2-1, with 15 bases fitting TRBD2. The ends lost 4 bases at V and 7 bases at J; junction bases unmatched: 9. In germline, CDR1 is SGHRS, CDR2 YFSETQ. This CDR3 has 17 residues. The CDR3 DNA follows: TGCGCCAGCAGCCCACCGGGACTAGCGGGAGGTATGAATGAGCAGTTCTTC. Protein: CASSPPGLAGGMNEQFF.

Details on this clone: The same CDR3 also results from other DNA sequences found in this sample. The rearrangement joins TRBV27 to TRBJ2-2; D unresolved. Trimming left V 2 bases short and J 4 bases short, with 2 bases between. The V gene's germline CDR1 is MNHEY and CDR2 SMNVEV (reference sequence). The CDR3 is 12 residues long. The CDR3 sequence: CASSLLTGELFF. Here the CDR3 DNA reads TGTGCCAGCAGTTTACTCACCGGGGAGCTGTTTTTT.

The DNA of the CDR3 is TGTGCCAGCCTCCCGAGTGGGGGAGGGACAGATACGCAGTATTTT. Residues: CASLPSGGGTDTQYF. This chain joins TRBV28 and TRBJ2-3; 7 nucleotides agree with TRBD2. The V and J ends lost 8 bases and 3 bases, in that order; junction bases with no gene match: 11. The CDR3 consists of 15 residues. Germline CDR1 is MDHEN and CDR2 is SYDVKM.

CDR3 nucleotides: TGTGCCAGCATGACTAGCGGCACTAGCACAGATACGCAGTATTTT. Residues: CASMTSGTSTDTQYF. This sequence joins TRBV7-9 and TRBJ2-3; 9 nucleotides align to TRBD2. This CDR3 is 15 amino acids long. The ends lost 7 bases at V and 0 bases at J; junction bases unmatched: 5. Germline V gene sequence: CDR1 SEHNR, CDR2 FQNEAQ (reference sequence).